This TCR beta chain was obtained from a study of blood T cell repertoires in COVID-19. This CDR3 spans 13 amino acids. V lost 3 bases to trimming and J lost 5 bases, with 7 bases between them. Sequencing was performed with immunoSEQ multiplex PCR; in TCRdb, only in-frame clones are kept and a portion is missing. Altogether some 170,000 clones are present, approximately 80% being singletons, with the ten largest covering around 7.9%. This sequence was found in a woman in her 50s with active or convalescent COVID-19. What was sequenced was peripheral blood. This chain joins TRBV12-3 or TRBV12-4 and TRBJ2-2; a weak D match, TRBD1 (6 bases). The CDR3 sequence is CASSLRGTGELFF. The CDR3 bases are TGTGCCAGCAGTTTGAGGGGGACCGGGGAGCTGTTTTTT.